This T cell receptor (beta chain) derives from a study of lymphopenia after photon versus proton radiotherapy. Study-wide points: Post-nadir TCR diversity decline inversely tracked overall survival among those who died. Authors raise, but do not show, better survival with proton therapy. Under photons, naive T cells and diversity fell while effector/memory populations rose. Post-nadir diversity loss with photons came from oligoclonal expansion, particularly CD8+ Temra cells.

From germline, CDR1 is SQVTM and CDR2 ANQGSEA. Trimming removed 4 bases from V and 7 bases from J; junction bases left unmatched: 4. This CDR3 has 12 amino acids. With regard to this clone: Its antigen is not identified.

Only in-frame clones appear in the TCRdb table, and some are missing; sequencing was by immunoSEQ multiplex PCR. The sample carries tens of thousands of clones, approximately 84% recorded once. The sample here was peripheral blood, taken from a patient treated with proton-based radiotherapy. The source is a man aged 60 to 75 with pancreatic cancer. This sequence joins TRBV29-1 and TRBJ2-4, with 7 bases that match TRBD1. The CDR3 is CSVGGGANIQYF. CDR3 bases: TGCAGCGTTGGAGGGGGCGCGAACATTCAGTACTTC.